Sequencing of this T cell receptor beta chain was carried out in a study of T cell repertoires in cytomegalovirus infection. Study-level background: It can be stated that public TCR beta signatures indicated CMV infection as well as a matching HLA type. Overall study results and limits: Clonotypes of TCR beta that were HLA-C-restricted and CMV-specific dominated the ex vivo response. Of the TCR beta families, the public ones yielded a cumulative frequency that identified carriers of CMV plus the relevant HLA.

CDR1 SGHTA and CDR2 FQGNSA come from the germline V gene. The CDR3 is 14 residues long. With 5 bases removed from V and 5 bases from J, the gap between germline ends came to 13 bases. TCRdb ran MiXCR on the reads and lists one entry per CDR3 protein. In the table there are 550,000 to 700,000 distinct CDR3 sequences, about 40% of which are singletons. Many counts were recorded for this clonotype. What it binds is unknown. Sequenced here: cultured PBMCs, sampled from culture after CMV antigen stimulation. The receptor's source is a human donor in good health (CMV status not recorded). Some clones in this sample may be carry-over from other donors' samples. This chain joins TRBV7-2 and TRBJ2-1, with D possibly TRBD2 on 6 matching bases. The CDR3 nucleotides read TGTGCCAGCAGCCCTCGACTAGTAAACAATGAGCAGTTCTTC. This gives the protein CASSPRLVNNEQFF.